The 13 T cell receptor beta chains in this list originate from one sample, sequenced in a study of regulatory T cells in long-lasting Graves disease. Library construction for TCR beta used iRepertoire HTBI primers and Arm-PCR of CDR3 regions. TCRdb passed the multiplex PCR reads through MiXCR, listing each CDR3 protein once. Of fewer than 650,000 distinct CDR3 sequences in the sample, roughly 15% are singletons; the top ten hold about 12%. Noted time point: newly diagnosed GD, antithyroid drugs for less than 3 months. Scientists built the TCR library using RNA that was extracted from PBMCs. This same sample was also taken into another study, of T cells in Graves' hyperthyroidism and ophthalmopathy.

The sequences come from peripheral blood mononuclear cells (PBMCs), collected at new diagnosis, from a patient treated with antithyroid drugs. The origin of the receptors is a man younger than 35 with Graves disease.

In its sample, this clonotype was seen many times. The rearrangement joins TRBV2 to TRBJ2-5; D unclear. Trimming removed 3 bases from V and 3 bases from J, with 5 bases in between. The germline V gene has CDR1 SNHLY and CDR2 FYNNEI. The CDR3 totals 12 residues. The CDR3 protein is CASSEAEETQYF. CDR3 DNA sequence: TGTGCCAGCAGTGAGGCTGAAGAGACCCAGTACTTC.

As concerns this clonotype: A much larger clone differs from this one at a single base, so this may be a read error. V gene TRBV11-3 combines with J gene TRBJ2-2, with D unclear. Germline loops: CDR1 SGHNT, CDR2 YENEEA. CDR3 length equals 14 residues. V was cut by 1 base and J by 4 bases, with 7 bases left in between. This chain's CDR3 is CASSLAQLTGELFF. CDR3 in DNA: TGTGCCAGCAGCTTAGCTCAGCTCACCGGGGAGCTGTTTTTT.

This clonotype was picked up many times. This rearrangement joins TRBV29-1 to TRBJ2-3; 10 nucleotides line up with TRBD1. The CDR3 covers 13 residues. V was pared by 3 bases and J by 5 bases, with 2 bases of the junction left unmatched. The germline V gene has CDR1 SQVTM and CDR2 ANQGSEA. In nucleotides, the CDR3 is TGCAGCGTTGAGCGGGACAGGGGAGATACGCAGTATTTT. It yields the protein CSVERDRGDTQYF.

This clonotype was detected a few times. This rearrangement joins TRBV29-1 to TRBJ1-5, with 7 positions matching TRBD1. Germline lookup yields CDR1 SQVTM and CDR2 ANQGSEA. This CDR3 contains 14 residues. Unmatched junction bases numbered 10, after V lost 4 bases and J lost 7 bases. CDR3 DNA: TGCAGCGTTGGGTCGACAGGGTTAGGACAGCCCCAGCATTTT. Translation: CSVGSTGLGQPQHF.

The chain recombines TRBV27 with TRBJ2-5, with 7 bases matching TRBD1. The CDR3 consists of 15 residues. CDR1 and CDR2 from the germline V gene are MNHEY and SMNVEV (reference sequence). With V trimmed by 5 bases and J by 2 bases, 8 bases remained unmatched. CDR3 in amino acids: CASSPRDRQQETQYF. The CDR3 nucleotides read TGTGCCAGCAGTCCCCGGGACAGACAACAAGAGACCCAGTACTTC.

The gene calls are TRBV20-1 and TRBJ2-1; D unresolved. The CDR3 loop spans 15 amino acids. From germline, CDR1 is DFQATT and CDR2 SNEGSKA (reference sequence). Trimming shortened V by 3 bases and J by 2 bases, and 14 bases separated the two germline ends. The CDR3 loop reads CSASTGRSPYNEQFF. The CDR3 bases are TGCAGTGCTAGTACGGGCCGCAGCCCCTACAATGAGCAGTTCTTC.

This clonotype occurred many times. The rearrangement uses TRBV20-1 and TRBJ1-5; D ambiguous. The length of the CDR3 is 15 residues. CDR1 is DFQATT, CDR2 SNEGSKA, per germline (reference sequence). Trimming took 3 bases from V and 4 from J, leaving 16 bases between them. The CDR3 nucleotides read TGCAGTGCTAGTTACAGTCCCCGGGGAAATCAGCCCCAGCATTTT. It yields the protein CSASYSPRGNQPQHF.

This clonotype was seen a few times. The V and J genes are TRBV2 and TRBJ1-4; no clear D gene. There are 13 residues in the CDR3. Germline V lookup: CDR1 SNHLY, CDR2 FYNNEI. V was shortened by 11 bases and J by 0 bases, with 10 bases between the two germline ends. The CDR3 spells CAGHVATNEKLFF. CDR3 sequence (DNA): TGTGCCGGCCACGTTGCAACTAATGAAAAACTGTTTTTT.

There are many counts of this clonotype. The rearrangement links TRBV10-1 to TRBJ2-7; 9 bases align to TRBD2. The germline gives CDR1 WNHNN, CDR2 SYGVQD (reference sequence). The CDR3 has 15 residues. V trimming: 4 bases; J trimming: 6 bases; junction bases outside the gene matches: 10. CDR3 DNA: TGCGCCAGCAGTGCTCTCGTAGCGGGAGAGGGCGAGCAGTACTTC. It specifies CASSALVAGEGEQYF.

CDR3 coding DNA: TGTGCCAGTAGTACGGGGGGCGCGAACACCGGGGAGCTGTTTTTT. Amino acid sequence: CASSTGGANTGELFF. The rearrangement uses TRBV19 and TRBJ2-2; the D gene is possibly TRBD2 (7 bases). CDR1 and CDR2 from the germline V gene are LNHDA and SQIVND (reference sequence). V gave up 4 bases and J gave up 0 bases, with 9 bases separating them. This CDR3 spans 15 amino acids.

CDR3 loop: CASSRVLGETQYF. In DNA, the CDR3 is TGTGCCAGCAGCAGAGTCCTCGGCGAGACCCAGTACTTC. This chain connects TRBV7-3 to TRBJ2-5; D remains unclear. V lost 5 bases to trimming and J lost 5 bases, with 12 bases between them. The CDR3 consists of 13 residues. Germline CDR1 SGHTA, CDR2 FQGTGA.

This clonotype was detected only a few times. The V gene is TRBV5-6, the J gene TRBJ1-4; D unclear. The CDR3 runs 19 residues. Germline CDR1 and CDR2: SGHDT and YYEEEE. Trimming removed 4 bases at V and 4 bases at J, with 26 bases between. The CDR3 bases are TGTGCCAGCAGCGAATACACCGGGTCCTTAGATCGTAGTAATGAAAAACTGTTTTTT. Protein product: CASSEYTGSLDRSNEKLFF.

The chain employs TRBV13 and TRBJ2-1; 12 nucleotides align to TRBD2. Looked up from germline, CDR1 is PRHDT and CDR2 is FYEKMQ (reference sequence). V gave up 5 bases and J gave up 4 bases; unmatched junction bases: 12. The CDR3 runs 18 residues. The DNA for the CDR3 is TGTGCCAGCAGCCCCCCTCCTAGCGGGAGGGCCTCGTACAATGAGCAGTTCTTC. Residues: CASSPPPSGRASYNEQFF.